Listed below are T cell receptor beta chains from one sample, sequenced in a study of shared T cell receptors in the human thymus. TCRdb keeps only in-frame clones here, not all; method: immunoSEQ multiplex PCR. Of about 730,000 clones listed, around 85% are singletons. These data were also filed under a second study, of human thymus T cells.

What was sequenced was thymocytes. These receptor sequences come from a girl younger than two with a congenital heart defect. The CDR3 runs from the conserved cysteine through the conserved F or W. A D gene is named only where the DNA matches it firmly. The listing skips clone size in some rows; elsewhere it reads once, few, many or a size class.

- TRBJ2-2 - TRBV25-1 TGTGCCAGCGGGCCCCGGAGGGCCCGGGGCACCGGGGAGCTGTTTTTT CASGPRRARGTGELFF
- TRBJ1-1 - TRBV5-5 TGTGCCAGCAGCCGACCGGGAATAGATGAAGCTTTCTTT CASSRPGIDEAFF
- TRBJ1-2 - TRBV27 TGTGCCAGCAGTCCTCATAGGGAGCGAGCTAACTATGGCTACACCTTC CASSPHRERANYGYTF
- TRBJ2-1 once TRBV5-1 TGCGCCAGCAGCTTGGTTGGGGCCAATGAGCAGTTCTTC CASSLVGANEQFF
TRBD1 TRBJ2-1 once TRBV7-2 TGTGCCAGCACCAGGAACGGGGACAGGGCAAGACATGAGCAGTTCTTC CASTRNGDRARHEQFF
- TRBJ1-1 - TRBV19 TGTGCCAGTAGTAAGAAAGTGACCGAGGGAGCTTTCTTT CASSKKVTEGAFF
- TRBJ2-1 - TRBV6-6 TGTGCCAGCACCCAACTCAGGGGAAATGAGCAGTTCTTC CASTQLRGNEQFF
TRBD1 TRBJ1-1 - TRBV10-3 TGTGCCATCACAGGACAGGGGGGTGGTACTGAAGCTTTCTTT CAITGQGGGTEAFF
TRBD1 TRBJ1-2 - TRBV15 TGTGCCACCAGCAGAGTAGGAAATTACAGGGGGCGAGGTGGCTACACCTTC CATSRVGNYRGRGGYTF
TRBD1 TRBJ1-2 - TRBV6-5 TGTGCCAGCAGTTATCGCATAGGGACAGAGCTCTATGGCTACACCTTC CASSYRIGTELYGYTF
- TRBJ1-6 - TRBV14 TGTGCCAGCAGCCAAGAACAAACCTTTTCACCCCTCCACTTT CASSQEQTFSPLHF
TRBD1 TRBJ1-1 - TRBV27 TGTGCCAGCCGGACAGGTCTCATGAACACTGAAGCTTTCTTT CASRTGLMNTEAFF
- TRBJ2-5 - TRBV14 TGTGCCAGCAGCCAAGAAAGCGACAGTAAGGAGACCCAGTACTTC CASSQESDSKETQYF
TRBD2 TRBJ2-3 - TRBV28 TGTGCCAGCAGTCCCCCTGGGACTAGCGGGGAGCCGCCGGCAGATACGCAGTATTTT CASSPPGTSGEPPADTQYF
- TRBJ2-4 few TRBV28 TGTGCCAGCAGTTTAAGAGAAAACATTCAGTACTTC CASSLRENIQYF
- TRBJ1-3 - TRBV7-3 TGTGCCAGCAGCCCCCGCGGGGGAAACACCATATATTTT CASSPRGGNTIYF
- TRBJ1-5 - TRBV10-3 TGTGCCATCAGTGAGTCTAGCGGGGGCAATCAGCCCCAGCATTTT CAISESSGGNQPQHF
TRBD1 TRBJ2-6 - TRBV5-1 TGCGCCAGCAGTCGCCGGGACAGAGATTACTCTGGGGCCAACGTCCTGACTTTC CASSRRDRDYSGANVLTF
TRBD1 TRBJ1-1 - TRBV6-5 TGTGCCAGCAGTCTACAGGGGAAGGGAACTGAAGCTTTCTTT CASSLQGKGTEAFF
- TRBJ2-5 - TRBV4-1 TGCGCCAGCAGCCAAGGTGGAGGGGGGGGACAAGAGACCCAGTACTTC CASSQGGGGGQETQYF
- TRBJ2-2 - TRBV4-1 TGCGCCAGCAGCCGAGATGCCAGGGTTGGCACCGGGGAGCTGTTTTTT CASSRDARVGTGELFF
TRBD2 TRBJ2-1 - TRBV7-9 TGTGCCAGCAGCTTGACTAGCGGGGGCTTCAATGAGCAGTTCTTC CASSLTSGGFNEQFF
- TRBJ1-1 - TRBV27 TGTGCCAGCAGTTCCGCCCCTCTCACAGTGAACACTGAAGCTTTCTTT CASSSAPLTVNTEAFF
TRBD1 TRBJ1-1 - TRBV4-2 TGTGCCAGCAGCCATCCCAATATAAACCCGGGACAGGGGGCCCTGAACACTGAAGCTTTCTTT CASSHPNINPGQGALNTEAFF
TRBD2 TRBJ2-1 - TRBV15 TGTGCCGCGCGACTAGCGGGGGGGAATGAGCAGTTCTTC CAARLAGGNEQFF
- TRBJ2-5 - TRBV5-4 TGTGCCAGCAGCCACAGGGTAGGAGAGACCCAGTACTTC CASSHRVGETQYF
- TRBJ1-1 - TRBV7-3 TGTGCCAGCAGCTTAGGCAGGAACACTGAAGCTTTCTTT CASSLGRNTEAFF
TRBD1 TRBJ1-1 - TRBV7-9 TGTGCCAGCAGCCGAACAGGGGAATCTGAAGCTTTCTTT CASSRTGESEAFF
TRBD1 TRBJ2-7 - TRBV27 TGTGCCAGCAGTCCAGGGACAGGGGGATCCTACGAGCAGTACTTC CASSPGTGGSYEQYF
TRBD1 TRBJ1-1 - TRBV18 TGTGCCAGCTCACCTCTCGGGACAGCGACCACTGAAGCTTTCTTT CASSPLGTATTEAFF
- TRBJ2-7 - TRBV7-2 TGTGCCAGCAGCTCCCACAGTCGGGGGTACTACGAGCAGTACTTC CASSSHSRGYYEQYF
TRBD1 TRBJ2-7 - TRBV19 TGTGCCAGTAGTTCCCGACAGGGCCCCTCCTACGAGCAGTACTTC CASSSRQGPSYEQYF
- TRBJ2-3 few TRBV5-3 TGTGCCAGAAGCTTGGATCCGGAATTAACAGGGTCCCCACGGGTCACAGATACGCAGTATTTT CARSLDPELTGSPRVTDTQYF
- TRBJ1-1 - TRBV6-6 TGTGCCAGCAGTTACTCACCCAGGGGTAAGGTTGAAGCTTTCTTT CASSYSPRGKVEAFF
- TRBJ1-2 - TRBV5-4 TGTGCCAGCAGCCAAATGTCGGGGGTGGTAGTGAGGGGCTACACCTTC CASSQMSGVVVRGYTF
- TRBJ1-2 few TRBV5-1 TGCGCCAGCAGCTCGACGTCTTATTACGGGGGGAATGGCTACACCTTC CASSSTSYYGGNGYTF
TRBD1 TRBJ1-4 - TRBV2 TGTACCAGCAGGGGGCAACCGAATGAAAAACTGTTTTTT CTSRGQPNEKLFF
- TRBJ1-1 - TRBV10-2 TGCGCCAGCAGTGACTACGGACAGTCCTCTTTGAACACTGAAGCTTTCTTT CASSDYGQSSLNTEAFF
- TRBJ2-1 - TRBV11-3 TGTGCCAGCAGCCCCCGTACGGGGTCCAATGAGCAGTTCTTC CASSPRTGSNEQFF
- TRBJ1-1 - TRBV4-3 TGCGCATATCCCGGTGGGCATGGTGAAGCTTTCTTT CAYPGGHGEAFF
TRBD2 TRBJ2-5 - TRBV4-3 TGCGCCAGCAGCCAAGTCTTACTAGCGGGGGGGGGCCAAGAGACCCAGTACTTC CASSQVLLAGGGQETQYF
- TRBJ2-1 - TRBV6-5 TGTGCCACGAAAGACAGGCTCGACAATGAGCAGTTCTTC CATKDRLDNEQFF